This TCR beta chain derives from a study of T cells expressing NK-cell markers. Study-wide context: The study sequenced eight donors, seven HCMV-seropositive and one seronegative. Study findings and constraints: A few of the donors also had these clonotypes leading their CD3+CD56-NKG2C+ fraction.

About this clonotype: No antigen is known for it.

The CDR3 has 15 residues. Researchers built TCR beta cDNA using 5'RACE template switching with UMIs. From the 5' RACE reads, TCRdb lists one entry per CDR3 protein and no DNA. This repertoire includes a few hundred thousand distinct CDR3 sequences. The chain uses TRBV12-3 or TRBV12-4 and TRBJ1-6. The receptor was isolated from a man between 18 and 69 years old in good health. What was sequenced was blood T cells: a sorted CD56 or NKG2C T cell subset, CD4+ or CD8+ T cells, or bulk PBMC T cells (not recorded which). The CDR3 loop reads CASNLSGEGNSPLHF.